This T cell receptor beta chain was profiled in a study of response to subunit inactivated influenza vaccine. This CDR3 contains 17 residues. In germline, CDR1 is MGHRA, CDR2 YSYEKL. The junction had 8 bases not matched to a gene; V was cut back by 0 bases and J by 8 bases. One entry per CDR3 protein, called by TCRdb with MiXCR from the RT-PCR reads. The repertoire holds under 200,000 distinct CDR3 sequences, more than 10% seen once, with around 28% in the top ten. This same sample was also taken into another study, of T cells expressing NK-cell markers. From that study: Beta-chain TCR cDNA was generated via 5'RACE template switching with UMIs. One of the eight sequenced donors was seronegative, whereas the other seven were HCMV-seropositive. Whether expanded NKG2C-expressing T cell clones recognize HCMV is unknown.

This chain links TRBV4-1 with TRBJ1-6; 9 bases agree with TRBD1. Specimen: CD8+ T cells sorted from PBMCs, collected about 11 days after vaccination. The origin of this receptor is a man aged 45-65 years who received an inactivated influenza vaccine. For the CDR3, the DNA is TGCGCCAGCAGCCAAGAAAAGGCTGGACAGGGGTATTCACCCCTCCACTTT. Encoded protein: CASSQEKAGQGYSPLHF.